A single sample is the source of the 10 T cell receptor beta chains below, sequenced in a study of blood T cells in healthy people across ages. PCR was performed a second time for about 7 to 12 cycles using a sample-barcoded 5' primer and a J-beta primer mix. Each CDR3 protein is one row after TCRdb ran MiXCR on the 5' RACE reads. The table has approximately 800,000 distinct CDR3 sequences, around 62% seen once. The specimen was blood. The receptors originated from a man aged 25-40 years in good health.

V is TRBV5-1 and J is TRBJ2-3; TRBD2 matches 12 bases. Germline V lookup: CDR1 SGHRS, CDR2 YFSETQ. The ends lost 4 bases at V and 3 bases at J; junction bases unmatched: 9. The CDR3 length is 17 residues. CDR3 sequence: CASSGGRTSGVTDTQYF. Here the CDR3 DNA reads TGCGCCAGCAGCGGGGGCCGGACTAGCGGGGTTACAGATACGCAGTATTTT.

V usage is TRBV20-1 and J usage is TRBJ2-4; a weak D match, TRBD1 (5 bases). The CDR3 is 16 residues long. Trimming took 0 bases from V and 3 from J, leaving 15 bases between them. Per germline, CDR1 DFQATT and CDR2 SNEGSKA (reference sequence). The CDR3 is CSARDLGVGHKNIQYF. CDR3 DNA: TGCAGTGCTAGAGATCTCGGCGTAGGACACAAAAACATTCAGTACTTC.

CDR3 bases: TGTGCCAGCAGTTTAGTATCCGAAAAACTGTTTTTT. Protein sequence: CASSLVSEKLFF. V gene TRBV12-3 or TRBV12-4 combines with J gene TRBJ1-4; no firm D call. V was pared by 1 base and J by 8 bases, with 5 bases between. This CDR3 has 12 amino acids.

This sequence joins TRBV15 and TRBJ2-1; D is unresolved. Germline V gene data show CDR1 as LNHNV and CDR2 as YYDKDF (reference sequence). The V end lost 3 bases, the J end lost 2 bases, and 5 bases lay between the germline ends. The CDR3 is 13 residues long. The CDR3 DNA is TGTGCCACCAGCAGTGGGACCTACAATGAGCAGTTCTTC. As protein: CATSSGTYNEQFF.

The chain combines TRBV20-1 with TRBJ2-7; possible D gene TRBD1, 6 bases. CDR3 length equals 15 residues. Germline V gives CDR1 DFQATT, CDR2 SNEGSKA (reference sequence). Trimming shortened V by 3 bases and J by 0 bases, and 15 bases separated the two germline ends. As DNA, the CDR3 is TGCAGTGCTAGGGGGGCGGCAGGAGACTCCTACGAGCAGTACTTC. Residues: CSARGAAGDSYEQYF.

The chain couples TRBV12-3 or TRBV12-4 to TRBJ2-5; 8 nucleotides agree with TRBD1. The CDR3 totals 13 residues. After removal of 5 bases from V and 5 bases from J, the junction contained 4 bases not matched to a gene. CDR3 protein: CASSRTGTETQYF. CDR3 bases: TGTGCCAGCAGTCGGACAGGGACGGAGACCCAGTACTTC.

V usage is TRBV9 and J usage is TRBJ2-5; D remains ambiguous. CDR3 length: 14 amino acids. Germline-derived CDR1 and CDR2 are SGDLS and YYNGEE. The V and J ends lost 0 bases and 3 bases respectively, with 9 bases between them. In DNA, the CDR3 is TGTGCCAGCAGCGTAGCCGCAGGAAAAGAGACCCAGTACTTC. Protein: CASSVAAGKETQYF.

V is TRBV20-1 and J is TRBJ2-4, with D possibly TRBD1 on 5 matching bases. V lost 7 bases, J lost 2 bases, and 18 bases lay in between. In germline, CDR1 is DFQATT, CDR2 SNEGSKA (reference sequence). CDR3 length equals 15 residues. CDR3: CSVMLGAGTKNIQYF. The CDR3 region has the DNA TGCAGTGTAATGTTAGGGGCAGGGACCAAAAACATTCAGTACTTC.

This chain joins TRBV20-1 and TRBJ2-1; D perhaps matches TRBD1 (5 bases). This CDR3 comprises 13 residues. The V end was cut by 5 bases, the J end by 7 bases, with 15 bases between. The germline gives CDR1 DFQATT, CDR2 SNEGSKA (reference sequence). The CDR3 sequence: CSALLGLLNEQFF. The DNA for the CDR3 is TGCAGTGCTCTCTTGGGGCTGTTGAATGAGCAGTTCTTC.

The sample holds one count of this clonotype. The CDR3 DNA sequence: TGTGCCAGCAGCCCGAGCGGGGGGCTCACCGGGGAGCTGTTTTTT. This encodes CASSPSGGLTGELFF. This sequence joins TRBV9 and TRBJ2-2; 9 bases map to TRBD2. CDR1 SGDLS and CDR2 YYNGEE come from the germline V gene. The CDR3 has 15 residues. V shed 4 bases, J shed 4 bases, and the junction held 5 bases outside the gene matches.